The rows below give T cell receptor beta chains drawn from one sample of a study of blood T cell repertoires in COVID-19. The data were produced by immunoSEQ multiplex PCR, yet TCRdb's version contains in-frame clones alone and is incomplete. The sample shows around 180,000 clones, about 85% of them seen only once. Specimen: peripheral blood. These receptors came from a person aged 65 to 85 with COVID-19, enrolled during active disease. Each CDR3 is given with its conserved first and last residue. The D gene is left open where the match is weak. Expanded clones are given a class, and other clones once, few, many or no size at all.

v_call: TRBV11-2
j_call: TRBJ2-4
d_call: NA
clone_size: NA
cdr3_aa: CASSQGGGINIQYF
cdr3_nt: TGTGCCAGCAGCCAAGGGGGAGGGATCAACATTCAGTACTTC

v_call: TRBV27
j_call: TRBJ2-1
d_call: TRBD2
clone_size: NA
cdr3_aa: CASSRGSSGRSEFF
cdr3_nt: TGTGCCAGCAGTAGGGGGTCTAGCGGGAGGTCGGAGTTCTTC

v_call: TRBV27
j_call: TRBJ1-5
d_call: TRBD1
clone_size: NA
cdr3_aa: CASSLPGQGAHSNQPQHF
cdr3_nt: TGTGCCAGCAGTTTACCGGGACAGGGAGCTCATAGCAATCAGCCCCAGCATTTT

v_call: TRBV27
j_call: TRBJ2-7
d_call: TRBD2
clone_size: NA
cdr3_aa: CASRLAGGPHEQYF
cdr3_nt: TGTGCCAGCAGGCTAGCGGGAGGGCCCCACGAGCAGTACTTC

v_call: TRBV5-1
j_call: TRBJ1-6
d_call: NA
clone_size: NA
cdr3_aa: CASSLSIVGIDSPLHF
cdr3_nt: TGCGCCAGCAGCTTGTCAATAGTGGGCATCGATTCACCCCTCCACTTT

v_call: TRBV5-4
j_call: TRBJ1-2
d_call: NA
clone_size: NA
cdr3_aa: CASSLSSTGVYGYTF
cdr3_nt: TGTGCCAGCAGCTTGAGTTCGACAGGAGTCTATGGCTACACCTTC

v_call: TRBV28
j_call: TRBJ1-1
d_call: NA
clone_size: NA
cdr3_aa: CASKTQGNTEAFF
cdr3_nt: TGTGCCAGCAAGACCCAGGGGAACACTGAAGCTTTCTTT

v_call: TRBV9
j_call: TRBJ1-2
d_call: TRBD1
clone_size: NA
cdr3_aa: CASSPRRDRDNGYTF
cdr3_nt: TGTGCCAGCAGCCCTCGCCGGGACAGGGATAATGGCTACACCTTC

v_call: TRBV6-5
j_call: TRBJ1-3
d_call: NA
clone_size: NA
cdr3_aa: CASRAEIDGNTIYF
cdr3_nt: TGTGCCAGCAGGGCGGAGATCGACGGAAACACCATATATTTT

v_call: TRBV4-1
j_call: TRBJ1-4
d_call: NA
clone_size: NA
cdr3_aa: CASSQESMGGSSGGTDEKLFF
cdr3_nt: TGCGCCAGCAGCCAAGAAAGTATGGGCGGAAGCTCAGGAGGAACGGATGAAAAACTGTTTTTT

v_call: TRBV6-2/TRBV6-3
j_call: TRBJ1-2
d_call: TRBD1
clone_size: NA
cdr3_aa: CASSLPTGGRYGYTF
cdr3_nt: TGTGCCAGCAGTCTGCCTACAGGGGGCCGTTATGGCTACACCTTC

v_call: TRBV27
j_call: TRBJ1-5
d_call: NA
clone_size: once
cdr3_aa: CASSLSGGNQPQHF
cdr3_nt: TGTGCCAGCAGTTTATCAGGGGGCAATCAGCCCCAGCATTTT

v_call: TRBV24-1
j_call: TRBJ2-7
d_call: TRBD2
clone_size: NA
cdr3_aa: CATSDTLGLAGEQYF
cdr3_nt: TGTGCCACCAGTGATACCTTGGGACTAGCGGGGGAGCAGTACTTC

v_call: TRBV11-2
j_call: TRBJ2-1
d_call: NA
clone_size: NA
cdr3_aa: CASSFSLGGGGPFF
cdr3_nt: TGTGCCAGCAGCTTTTCTTTGGGGGGCGGGGGCCCGTTCTTC

v_call: TRBV6-4
j_call: TRBJ1-1
d_call: NA
clone_size: NA
cdr3_aa: CASSVGTGTEAFF
cdr3_nt: TGTGCCAGCAGTGTAGGGACTGGAACTGAAGCTTTCTTT

v_call: TRBV28
j_call: TRBJ2-6
d_call: NA
clone_size: NA
cdr3_aa: CASSSIQGGPGANVLTF
cdr3_nt: TGTGCCAGCAGTTCTATACAGGGGGGGCCTGGGGCCAACGTCCTGACTTTC

v_call: TRBV28
j_call: TRBJ1-6
d_call: NA
clone_size: few
cdr3_aa: CASSFSQGPSNNSPLHF
cdr3_nt: TGTGCCAGCAGTTTTTCACAGGGCCCCTCAAATAATTCACCCCTCCACTTT

v_call: TRBV5-1
j_call: TRBJ1-2
d_call: TRBD1
clone_size: NA
cdr3_aa: CASSLGQGDGYTF
cdr3_nt: TGCGCCAGCAGCTTGGGACAGGGGGATGGCTACACCTTC

v_call: TRBV19
j_call: TRBJ1-2
d_call: TRBD1
clone_size: NA
cdr3_aa: CASSRIPDRIYGYTF
cdr3_nt: TGTGCCAGTAGTAGGATACCGGACAGGATCTATGGCTACACCTTC

v_call: TRBV19
j_call: TRBJ2-5
d_call: NA
clone_size: NA
cdr3_aa: CASSIRREIEETQYF
cdr3_nt: TGTGCCAGTAGTATTCGGAGGGAGATAGAAGAGACCCAGTACTTC

v_call: TRBV12-3/TRBV12-4
j_call: TRBJ2-5
d_call: NA
clone_size: NA
cdr3_aa: CASSFSDRYQYF
cdr3_nt: TGTGCCAGCAGTTTTTCCGATAGATACCAGTACTTC

v_call: TRBV3-1/TRBV3-2
j_call: TRBJ2-7
d_call: NA
clone_size: NA
cdr3_aa: CASSQGLVPEQYF
cdr3_nt: TGTGCCAGCAGCCAAGGATTAGTGCCTGAGCAGTACTTC

v_call: TRBV6-2/TRBV6-3
j_call: TRBJ2-3
d_call: TRBD2
clone_size: once
cdr3_aa: CASSFRLADNTDTQYF
cdr3_nt: TGTGCCAGCAGTTTCCGACTAGCGGACAACACAGATACGCAGTATTTT

v_call: TRBV4-3
j_call: TRBJ2-7
d_call: NA
clone_size: once
cdr3_aa: CASSQEARYSYEQYF
cdr3_nt: TGCGCCAGCAGCCAAGAGGCCAGGTACTCCTACGAGCAGTACTTC

v_call: TRBV4-1
j_call: TRBJ1-6
d_call: TRBD1
clone_size: NA
cdr3_aa: CASSQEASQQGNSPLHF
cdr3_nt: TGCGCCAGCAGCCAAGAAGCAAGTCAACAGGGGAATTCACCCCTCCACTTT

v_call: TRBV2
j_call: TRBJ2-3
d_call: TRBD1
clone_size: NA
cdr3_aa: CASSPGQGSRGAPDTQYF
cdr3_nt: TGTGCCAGCAGCCCGGGACAGGGAAGTAGGGGGGCCCCAGATACGCAGTATTTT

v_call: TRBV7-2
j_call: TRBJ1-1
d_call: NA
clone_size: NA
cdr3_aa: CASSPPGEAFF
cdr3_nt: TGTGCCAGCAGCCCCCCCGGGGAAGCTTTCTTT

v_call: TRBV27
j_call: TRBJ2-7
d_call: TRBD2
clone_size: NA
cdr3_aa: CASSPRLAGGTYEQYF
cdr3_nt: TGTGCCAGCAGTCCCCGACTAGCGGGGGGTACCTACGAGCAGTACTTC

v_call: TRBV10-3
j_call: TRBJ1-5
d_call: TRBD1
clone_size: NA
cdr3_aa: CAISESGGGDQPQHF
cdr3_nt: TGTGCCATCAGTGAATCAGGGGGAGGTGATCAGCCCCAGCATTTT

v_call: TRBV5-5
j_call: TRBJ1-5
d_call: TRBD1
clone_size: NA
cdr3_aa: CASSPREDRAQPQHF
cdr3_nt: TGTGCCAGCAGCCCCAGAGAGGACAGGGCCCAGCCCCAGCATTTT

v_call: TRBV5-5
j_call: TRBJ1-4
d_call: NA
clone_size: NA
cdr3_aa: CASSRGSSGEKLFF
cdr3_nt: TGTGCCAGCAGCCGGGGGAGTTCTGGTGAAAAACTGTTTTTT

v_call: TRBV7-9
j_call: TRBJ2-7
d_call: NA
clone_size: NA
cdr3_aa: CASSQDIEQYF
cdr3_nt: TGTGCCAGCAGCCAAGACATTGAGCAGTACTTC

v_call: TRBV27
j_call: TRBJ2-7
d_call: NA
clone_size: NA
cdr3_aa: CASSGQGFYEQYF
cdr3_nt: TGTGCCAGCAGCGGGCAGGGGTTTTACGAGCAGTACTTC

v_call: TRBV5-1
j_call: TRBJ2-3
d_call: NA
clone_size: NA
cdr3_aa: CASGLEGDTQYF
cdr3_nt: TGCGCCAGCGGACTGGAGGGGGATACGCAGTATTTT

v_call: TRBV6-5
j_call: TRBJ1-3
d_call: NA
clone_size: NA
cdr3_aa: CASRGPGDTIYF
cdr3_nt: TGTGCCAGCAGGGGACCAGGGGACACCATATATTTT

v_call: TRBV19
j_call: TRBJ1-6
d_call: NA
clone_size: NA
cdr3_aa: CASSMRGGSSSYNSPLHF
cdr3_nt: TGTGCCAGTAGTATGAGGGGGGGGTCGAGCTCCTATAATTCACCCCTCCACTTT

v_call: TRBV6-6
j_call: TRBJ1-5
d_call: NA
clone_size: NA
cdr3_aa: CASSPLGVIQPQHF
cdr3_nt: TGTGCCAGCAGCCCCCTGGGAGTCATTCAGCCCCAGCATTTT

v_call: TRBV3-1/TRBV3-2
j_call: TRBJ1-2
d_call: NA
clone_size: NA
cdr3_aa: CASSQDAGVGYTF
cdr3_nt: TGTGCCAGCAGCCAGGACGCAGGGGTTGGCTACACCTTC

v_call: TRBV6-5
j_call: TRBJ2-5
d_call: TRBD2
clone_size: NA
cdr3_aa: CASKSSGNLRETQYF
cdr3_nt: TGTGCCAGCAAGTCTAGCGGGAATTTACGAGAGACCCAGTACTTC

v_call: TRBV19
j_call: TRBJ2-7
d_call: NA
clone_size: NA
cdr3_aa: CAPNEQYF
cdr3_nt: TGTGCCCCCAACGAGCAGTACTTC

v_call: TRBV6-2/TRBV6-3
j_call: TRBJ1-2
d_call: NA
clone_size: NA
cdr3_aa: CASRPDSGGYTF
cdr3_nt: TGTGCCAGCAGACCTGACAGTGGTGGCTACACCTTC

v_call: TRBV10-3
j_call: TRBJ2-2
d_call: NA
clone_size: NA
cdr3_aa: CAISALGDTGELFF
cdr3_nt: TGTGCCATCAGTGCCCTCGGGGACACCGGGGAGCTGTTTTTT

v_call: TRBV29-1
j_call: TRBJ2-3
d_call: NA
clone_size: once
cdr3_aa: CSVEWDIPPDTQYF
cdr3_nt: TGCAGCGTTGAGTGGGACATTCCCCCGGATACGCAGTATTTT

v_call: TRBV5-1
j_call: TRBJ2-3
d_call: TRBD1
clone_size: NA
cdr3_aa: CASSLAGQGSTDTQYF
cdr3_nt: TGCGCCAGCAGCTTGGCGGGACAGGGAAGTACAGATACGCAGTATTTT

v_call: TRBV9
j_call: TRBJ2-7
d_call: NA
clone_size: NA
cdr3_aa: CASSSSPGLTNEQYF
cdr3_nt: TGTGCCAGCAGCTCCTCTCCGGGACTGACTAACGAGCAGTACTTC

v_call: TRBV6-2/TRBV6-3
j_call: TRBJ2-1
d_call: NA
clone_size: NA
cdr3_aa: CASSYRLWEQVVDEQFF
cdr3_nt: TGTGCCAGCAGTTACAGGCTGTGGGAACAGGTGGTAGATGAGCAGTTCTTC

v_call: TRBV6-2/TRBV6-3
j_call: TRBJ2-7
d_call: NA
clone_size: NA
cdr3_aa: CASSYSRNRITYEQYF
cdr3_nt: TGTGCCAGCAGTTACTCGAGGAACCGGATCACCTACGAGCAGTACTTC

v_call: TRBV5-1
j_call: TRBJ1-1
d_call: NA
clone_size: NA
cdr3_aa: CASSLDGTGEAFF
cdr3_nt: TGCGCCAGCAGCTTGGACGGGACTGGTGAAGCTTTCTTT

v_call: TRBV9
j_call: TRBJ1-2
d_call: TRBD1
clone_size: once
cdr3_aa: CASSVGAGGSYGYTF
cdr3_nt: TGTGCCAGCAGCGTAGGGGCAGGGGGATCCTATGGCTACACCTTC

v_call: TRBV7-6
j_call: TRBJ1-1
d_call: NA
clone_size: NA
cdr3_aa: CASSLGSKVPSTEAFF
cdr3_nt: TGTGCCAGCAGCTTAGGGTCCAAGGTGCCTAGCACTGAAGCTTTCTTT

v_call: TRBV2
j_call: TRBJ1-1
d_call: NA
clone_size: NA
cdr3_aa: CASRRTENTEAFF
cdr3_nt: TGTGCCAGCAGGAGAACAGAGAACACTGAAGCTTTCTTT

v_call: TRBV7-9
j_call: TRBJ1-6
d_call: NA
clone_size: NA
cdr3_aa: CASSLALPTALPPLHF
cdr3_nt: TGTGCCAGCAGCTTAGCCCTCCCGACAGCCCTACCACCCCTCCACTTT

v_call: TRBV3-1/TRBV3-2
j_call: TRBJ2-7
d_call: TRBD2
clone_size: NA
cdr3_aa: CASSQDGTSHEQYF
cdr3_nt: TGTGCCAGCAGCCAAGACGGGACTAGCCACGAGCAGTACTTC

v_call: TRBV15
j_call: TRBJ1-1
d_call: NA
clone_size: NA
cdr3_aa: CATSSDLNTEAFF
cdr3_nt: TGTGCCACCAGCTCAGATTTGAACACTGAAGCTTTCTTT

v_call: TRBV15
j_call: TRBJ2-6
d_call: NA
clone_size: NA
cdr3_aa: CATSRDRRQSGANVLTF
cdr3_nt: TGTGCCACCAGCAGAGATCGGAGGCAGTCTGGGGCCAACGTCCTGACTTTC

v_call: TRBV6-5
j_call: TRBJ1-3
d_call: NA
clone_size: NA
cdr3_aa: CASSYSRPSSGNTIYF
cdr3_nt: TGTGCCAGCAGTTACTCGAGGCCCTCCTCTGGAAACACCATATATTTT

v_call: TRBV27
j_call: TRBJ1-6
d_call: NA
clone_size: NA
cdr3_aa: CASRPRGAGDNSPLHF
cdr3_nt: TGTGCCAGCAGACCACGGGGGGCTGGGGATAATTCACCCCTCCACTTT

v_call: TRBV12-5
j_call: TRBJ2-2
d_call: NA
clone_size: NA
cdr3_aa: CASGLRLASANTGELFF
cdr3_nt: TGTGCTAGTGGTTTGAGGCTGGCTAGCGCGAACACCGGGGAGCTGTTTTTT

v_call: TRBV7-3
j_call: TRBJ1-2
d_call: NA
clone_size: NA
cdr3_aa: CASSPGSRGDGYTF
cdr3_nt: TGTGCCAGCAGCCCAGGGTCCAGGGGCGATGGCTACACCTTC

v_call: TRBV7-9
j_call: TRBJ1-4
d_call: TRBD1
clone_size: once
cdr3_aa: CASSEPDRGDNEKLFF
cdr3_nt: TGTGCCAGCAGCGAACCAGACAGGGGCGATAATGAAAAACTGTTTTTT